Shown below are 9 T cell receptor beta chains from a single sample sequenced in a study of shared clonotypes between healthy human individuals. Libraries were prepared by immunoSEQ multiplex PCR; TCRdb keeps only in-frame clonotypes and omits some of them. The data show about 2,500,000 clones, approximately 90% seen once. Specimen: naive CD4+ T cells sorted from blood. The subset here: CD45RA+ positively selected. These receptors all come from a man between 18 and 29 years old in good health.

The V and J genes are TRBV15 and TRBJ2-5; possible D gene TRBD1, 5 bases. V was pared by 0 bases and J by 4 bases, with 12 bases between. Germline values: CDR1 LNHNV, CDR2 YYDKDF (reference sequence). CDR3 size: 15 residues. As DNA, the CDR3 is TGTGCCACCAGCAGAGATAGCAGGGTGGTAGAGACCCAGTACTTC. Protein product: CATSRDSRVVETQYF. The whole variable domain, filled in from reference TRBV15 and TRBJ2-5, reads DAMVIQNPRYQVTQFGKPVTLSCSQTLNHNVMYWYQQKSSQAPKLLFHYYDKDFNNEADTPDNFQSRRPNTSFCFLDIRSPGLGDTAMYLCATSRDSRVVETQYFGPGTRLLVL.

This chain uses TRBV19 with TRBJ1-5; D is possibly TRBD1 (6 bases). Deletions cut 7 bases from V and 0 bases from J, with 10 bases between. Germline loops: CDR1 LNHDA, CDR2 SQIVND (reference sequence). This CDR3 spans 14 amino acids. The DNA of the CDR3 is TGTGCCAGTATGGGGGGCTATAGCAATCAGCCCCAGCATTTT. This sequence encodes CASMGGYSNQPQHF.

The V call is TRBV25-1, the J call TRBJ2-3; no firm D call. This CDR3 has 16 residues. V dropped 3 bases and J dropped 8 bases, with 21 bases sitting between them. Germline CDR1 is MGHDK and CDR2 is SYGVNS. The CDR3 DNA is TGTGCCAGCAGTGATTCCACGACTCTAGGTCTCGGTACGCAGTATTTT. It yields the protein CASSDSTTLGLGTQYF.

The V and J genes are TRBV14 and TRBJ2-5; D is unresolved. The CDR3 contains 15 residues. Germline-derived CDR1 and CDR2 are SGHDN and FVKESK. V lost 1 base and J lost 7, with 16 bases in between. CDR3 nucleotides: TGTGCCAGCAGCCAAGTCGCAACAGTACCGGGGACCCAGTACTTC. Amino acid sequence: CASSQVATVPGTQYF.

The chain combines TRBV25-1 with TRBJ1-3, with D uncertain. V was cut by 4 bases and J by 0 bases, with 10 bases left in between. The CDR3 has 15 residues. CDR1 is MGHDK, CDR2 SYGVNS, per germline. This chain's CDR3 is CASSGAGYSGNTIYF. CDR3 nucleotides: TGTGCCAGCAGTGGGGCGGGTTACTCTGGAAACACCATATATTTT.

The chain carries TRBV6-1 and TRBJ2-6; maybe TRBD1 (6 bases). Germline CDR1 is MNHNS and CDR2 is SASEGT. V gave up 5 bases and J gave up 4 bases, with 9 bases separating them. The CDR3 runs to 14 residues. CDR3 loop: CASSPGAGANVLTF. CDR3 DNA: TGTGCCAGCAGTCCAGGGGCCGGGGCCAACGTCCTGACTTTC.

The chain combines TRBV6-6 with TRBJ1-2; 7 bases agree with TRBD1. The CDR3 spans 14 residues. The V segment lost 1 base and the J segment 2 bases; nucleotides outside the gene matches: 1. Germline CDR1 and CDR2: MNHNY and SVGAGI (reference sequence). The CDR3 loop reads CASSYLTGNYGYTF. CDR3 nucleotide sequence: TGTGCCAGCAGTTACTTGACAGGGAACTATGGCTACACCTTC.

The rearrangement joins TRBV28 to TRBJ2-7, with a weak D call TRBD1 (6 bases). V lost 5 bases and J lost 1, with 15 bases in between. Germline V gives CDR1 MDHEN, CDR2 SYDVKM. The CDR3 has 15 residues. CDR3 loop: CASSPQGLGSYEQYF. CDR3 coding DNA: TGTGCCAGCAGTCCCCAGGGGCTCGGGTCCTACGAGCAGTACTTC.

The rearrangement uses TRBV30 and TRBJ2-1; D gene uncertain. V lost 6 bases, J lost 15 bases, and 21 bases lay in between. The CDR3 consists of 12 residues. The germline V gene encodes CDR1 GTSNPN and CDR2 SVGIG (reference sequence). The CDR3 here is CACRDTALSWFF. The CDR3 bases are TGTGCCTGCCGAGATACCGCGTTAAGTTGGTTCTTC.